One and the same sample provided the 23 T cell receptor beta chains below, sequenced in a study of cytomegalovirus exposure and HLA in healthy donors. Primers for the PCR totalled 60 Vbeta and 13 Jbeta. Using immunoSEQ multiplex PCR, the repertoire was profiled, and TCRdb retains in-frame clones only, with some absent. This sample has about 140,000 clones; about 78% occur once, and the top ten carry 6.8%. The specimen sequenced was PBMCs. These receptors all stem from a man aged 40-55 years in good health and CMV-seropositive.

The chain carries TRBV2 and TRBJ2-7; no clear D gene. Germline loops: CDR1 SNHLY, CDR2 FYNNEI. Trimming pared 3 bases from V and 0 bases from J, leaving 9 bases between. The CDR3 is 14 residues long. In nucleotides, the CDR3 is TGTGCCAGCAGTGACTACCGTTACTCCTACGAGCAGTACTTC. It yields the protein CASSDYRYSYEQYF.

The CDR3: CASSQVVPGTSGVSSYNEQFF. CDR3 nucleotide sequence: TGCGCCAGCAGCCAAGTAGTTCCAGGAACTAGCGGGGTAAGCTCCTACAATGAGCAGTTCTTC. V usage is TRBV4-3 and J usage is TRBJ2-1; 10 bases line up with TRBD2. This CDR3 is built from 21 residues. Germline V gives CDR1 LGHNA, CDR2 YSLEER. V shed 1 base, J shed 0 bases, and the junction held 15 bases outside the gene matches.

The CDR3 nucleotides are TGTGCCAGCAGCTCGGGGACCCTAGCGGGGCCTACCTACGAGCAGTACTTC. Translation: CASSSGTLAGPTYEQYF. The chain links TRBV7-9 to TRBJ2-7; 9 bases line up with TRBD2. This CDR3 is 17 amino acids long. V lost 4 bases and J lost 2; bases outside the gene matches: 12. The germline CDR1 and CDR2 sequences are SEHNR and FQNEAQ (reference sequence).

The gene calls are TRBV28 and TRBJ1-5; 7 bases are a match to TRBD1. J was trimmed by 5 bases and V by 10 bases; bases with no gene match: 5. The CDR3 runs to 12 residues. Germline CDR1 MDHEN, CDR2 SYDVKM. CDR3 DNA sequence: TGTGCCACCCGACAGGGCCATCAGCCCCAGCATTTT. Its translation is CATRQGHQPQHF.

CDR3 DNA sequence: TGTGCCAGCAGCCCCCAGGCAGGGAGCAATCAGCCCCAGCATTTT. Its translation is CASSPQAGSNQPQHF. The rearrangement links TRBV7-2 to TRBJ1-5; D might be TRBD1 (5 bases). Trimming took off 5 bases at V and 1 base at J, with 12 bases between the two ends. Germline CDR1 SGHTA, CDR2 FQGNSA. The CDR3 has 15 residues.

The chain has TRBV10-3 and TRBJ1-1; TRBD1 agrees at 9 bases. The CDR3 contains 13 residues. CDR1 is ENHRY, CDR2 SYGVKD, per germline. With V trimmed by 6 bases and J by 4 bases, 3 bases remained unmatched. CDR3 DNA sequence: TGTGCCATCAGACAGGGGGCAGGCACTGAAGCTTTCTTT. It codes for CAIRQGAGTEAFF.

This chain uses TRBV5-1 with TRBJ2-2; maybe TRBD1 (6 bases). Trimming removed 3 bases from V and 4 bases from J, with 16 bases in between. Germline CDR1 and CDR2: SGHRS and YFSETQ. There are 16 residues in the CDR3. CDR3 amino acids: CASSSENQGFTGELFF. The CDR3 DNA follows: TGCGCCAGCAGCTCGGAAAACCAGGGGTTCACCGGGGAGCTGTTTTTT.

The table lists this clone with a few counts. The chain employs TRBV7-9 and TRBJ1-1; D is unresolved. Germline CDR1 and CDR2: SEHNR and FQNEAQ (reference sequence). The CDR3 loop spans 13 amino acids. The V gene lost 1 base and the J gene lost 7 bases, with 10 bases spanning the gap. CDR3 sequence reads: CASSLVIGGEAFF. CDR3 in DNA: TGTGCCAGCAGCTTAGTTATCGGTGGTGAAGCTTTCTTT.

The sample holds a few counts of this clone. The CDR3 loop reads CASSEITQGSNYGYTF. CDR3 sequence (DNA): TGTGCCAGCAGCGAGATAACACAGGGCTCTAACTATGGCTACACCTTC. This sequence joins TRBV5-6 and TRBJ1-2; TRBD1 is a possible D gene (6 bases). From germline, CDR1 is SGHDT and CDR2 YYEEEE. The length of the CDR3 is 16 residues. Trimming stripped 4 bases from V and 0 bases from J, with 16 bases between. The full variable domain, with the rest looked up from reference TRBV5-6 and TRBJ1-2, is DAGVTQSPTHLIKTRGQQVTLRCSPKSGHDTVSWYQQALGQGPQFIFQYYEEEERQRGNFPDRFSGHQFPNYSSELNVNALLLGDSALYLCASSEITQGSNYGYTFGSGTRLTVV.

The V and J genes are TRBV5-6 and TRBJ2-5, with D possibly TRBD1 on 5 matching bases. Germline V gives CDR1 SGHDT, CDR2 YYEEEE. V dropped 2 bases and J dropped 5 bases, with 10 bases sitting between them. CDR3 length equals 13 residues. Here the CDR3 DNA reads TGTGCCAGCAGCTTTGGGGCGGTGGAGACCCAGTACTTC. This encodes CASSFGAVETQYF.

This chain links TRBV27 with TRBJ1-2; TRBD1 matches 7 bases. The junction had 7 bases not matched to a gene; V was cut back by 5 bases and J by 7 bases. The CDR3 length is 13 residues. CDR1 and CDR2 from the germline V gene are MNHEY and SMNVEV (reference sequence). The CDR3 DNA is TGTGCCAGCAGTCCTAACAGGGGAGGTGGCTACACCTTC. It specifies CASSPNRGGGYTF.

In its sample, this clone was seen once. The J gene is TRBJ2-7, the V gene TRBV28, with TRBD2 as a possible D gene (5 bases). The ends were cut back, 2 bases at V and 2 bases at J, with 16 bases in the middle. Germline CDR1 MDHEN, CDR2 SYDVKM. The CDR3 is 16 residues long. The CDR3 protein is CASSLDLHGGPYEQYF. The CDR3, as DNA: TGTGCCAGCAGTTTAGACCTCCATGGAGGTCCCTACGAGCAGTACTTC.

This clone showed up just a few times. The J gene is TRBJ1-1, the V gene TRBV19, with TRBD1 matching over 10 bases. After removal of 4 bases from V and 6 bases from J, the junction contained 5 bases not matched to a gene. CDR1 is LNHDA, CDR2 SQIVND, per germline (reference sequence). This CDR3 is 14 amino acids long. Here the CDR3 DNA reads TGTGCCAGTAGTAGGGGACAGGGGATACCTGAAGCTTTCTTT. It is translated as CASSRGQGIPEAFF. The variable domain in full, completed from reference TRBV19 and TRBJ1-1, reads DGGITQSPKYLFRKEGQNVTLSCEQNLNHDAMYWYRQDPGQGLRLIYYSQIVNDFQKGDIAEGYSVSREKKESFPLTVTSAQKNPTAFYLCASSRGQGIPEAFFGQGTRLTVV.

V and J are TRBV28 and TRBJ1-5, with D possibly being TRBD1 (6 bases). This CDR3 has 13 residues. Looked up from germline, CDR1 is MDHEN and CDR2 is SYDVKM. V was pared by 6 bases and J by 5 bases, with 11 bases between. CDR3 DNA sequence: TGTGCCAGCAGACGGGACACTTATCAGCCCCAGCATTTT. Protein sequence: CASRRDTYQPQHF.

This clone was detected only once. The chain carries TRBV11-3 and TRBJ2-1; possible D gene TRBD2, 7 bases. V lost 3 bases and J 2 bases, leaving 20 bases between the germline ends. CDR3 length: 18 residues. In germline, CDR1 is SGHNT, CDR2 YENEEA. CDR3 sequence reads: CASSFKGGNIGTYNEQFF. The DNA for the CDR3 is TGTGCCAGCAGCTTTAAGGGGGGGAATATAGGAACCTACAATGAGCAGTTCTTC. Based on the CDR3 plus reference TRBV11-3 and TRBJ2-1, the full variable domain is EAGVVQSPRYKIIEKKQPVAFWCNPISGHNTLYWYLQNLGQGPELLIRYENEEAVDDSQLPKDRFSAERLKGVDSTLKIQPAELGDSAVYLCASSFKGGNIGTYNEQFFGPGTRLTVL.

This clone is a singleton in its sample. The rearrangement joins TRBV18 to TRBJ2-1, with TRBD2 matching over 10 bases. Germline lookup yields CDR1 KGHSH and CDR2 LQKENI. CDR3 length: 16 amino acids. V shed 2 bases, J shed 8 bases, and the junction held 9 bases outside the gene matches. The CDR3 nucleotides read TGTGCCAGCTCACCAATGAGCGGGGGGGCCTTCGATGAGCAGTTCTTC. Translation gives CASSPMSGGAFDEQFF.

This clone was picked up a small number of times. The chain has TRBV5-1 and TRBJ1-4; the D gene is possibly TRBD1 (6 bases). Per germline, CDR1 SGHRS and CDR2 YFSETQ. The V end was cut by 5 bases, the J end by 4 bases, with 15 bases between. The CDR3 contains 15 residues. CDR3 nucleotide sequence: TGCGCCAGCAGTCCAAGGGACACAATTAATGAAAAACTGTTTTTT. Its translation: CASSPRDTINEKLFF.

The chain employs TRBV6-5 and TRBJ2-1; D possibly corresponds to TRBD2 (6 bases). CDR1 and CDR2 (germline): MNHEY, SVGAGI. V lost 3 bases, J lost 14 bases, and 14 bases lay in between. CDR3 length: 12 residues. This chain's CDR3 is CASSYIGGAKFF. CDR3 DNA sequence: TGTGCCAGCAGTTATATCGGCGGGGCCAAGTTCTTC.

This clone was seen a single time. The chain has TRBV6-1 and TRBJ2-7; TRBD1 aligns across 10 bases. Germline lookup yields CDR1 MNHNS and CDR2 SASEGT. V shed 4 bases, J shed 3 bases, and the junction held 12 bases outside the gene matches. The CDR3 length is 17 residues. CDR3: CASSARAGQGTHYEQYF. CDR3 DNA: TGTGCCAGCAGTGCCAGAGCGGGACAGGGGACTCACTACGAGCAGTACTTC.

The CDR3 protein is CASSLTRTGGFYEQYF. The CDR3, as DNA: TGTGCCAGCAGTTTAACCAGGACAGGGGGTTTCTACGAGCAGTACTTC. The gene calls are TRBV6-5 and TRBJ2-7, with 10 positions matching TRBD1. The germline gives CDR1 MNHEY, CDR2 SVGAGI. The CDR3 is 16 amino acids. V trimming: 4 bases; J trimming: 3 bases; junction bases outside the gene matches: 9.

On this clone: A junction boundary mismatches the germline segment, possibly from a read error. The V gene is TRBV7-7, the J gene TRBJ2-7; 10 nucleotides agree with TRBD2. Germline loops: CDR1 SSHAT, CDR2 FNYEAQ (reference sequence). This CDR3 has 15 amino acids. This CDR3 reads CASSLELAGSYEQYF. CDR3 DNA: TGTGCTAGCAGCTTAGAACTAGCGGGATCCTACGAGCAGTACTTC.

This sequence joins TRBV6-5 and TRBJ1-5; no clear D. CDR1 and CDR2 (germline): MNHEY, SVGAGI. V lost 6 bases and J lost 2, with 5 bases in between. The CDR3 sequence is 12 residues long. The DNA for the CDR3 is TGTGCCAGCAGGGGAGGCAATCAGCCCCAGCATTTT. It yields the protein CASRGGNQPQHF.

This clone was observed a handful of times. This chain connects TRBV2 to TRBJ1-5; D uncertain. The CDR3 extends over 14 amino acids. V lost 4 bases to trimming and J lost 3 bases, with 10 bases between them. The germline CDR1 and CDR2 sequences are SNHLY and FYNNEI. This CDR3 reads CASSGGEFNQPQHF. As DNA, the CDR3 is TGTGCCAGCAGTGGCGGAGAATTCAATCAGCCCCAGCATTTT.